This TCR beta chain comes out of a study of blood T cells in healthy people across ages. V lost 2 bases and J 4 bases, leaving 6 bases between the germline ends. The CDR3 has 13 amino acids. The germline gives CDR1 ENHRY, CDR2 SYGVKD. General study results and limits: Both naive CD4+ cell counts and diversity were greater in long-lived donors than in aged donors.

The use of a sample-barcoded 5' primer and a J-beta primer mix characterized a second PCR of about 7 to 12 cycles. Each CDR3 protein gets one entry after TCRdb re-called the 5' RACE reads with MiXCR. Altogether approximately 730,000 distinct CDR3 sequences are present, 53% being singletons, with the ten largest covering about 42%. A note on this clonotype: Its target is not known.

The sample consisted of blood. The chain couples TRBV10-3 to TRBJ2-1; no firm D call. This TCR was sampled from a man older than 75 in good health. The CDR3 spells CAISEIWYNEQFF. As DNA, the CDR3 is TGTGCCATCAGTGAGATCTGGTACAATGAGCAGTTCTTC.